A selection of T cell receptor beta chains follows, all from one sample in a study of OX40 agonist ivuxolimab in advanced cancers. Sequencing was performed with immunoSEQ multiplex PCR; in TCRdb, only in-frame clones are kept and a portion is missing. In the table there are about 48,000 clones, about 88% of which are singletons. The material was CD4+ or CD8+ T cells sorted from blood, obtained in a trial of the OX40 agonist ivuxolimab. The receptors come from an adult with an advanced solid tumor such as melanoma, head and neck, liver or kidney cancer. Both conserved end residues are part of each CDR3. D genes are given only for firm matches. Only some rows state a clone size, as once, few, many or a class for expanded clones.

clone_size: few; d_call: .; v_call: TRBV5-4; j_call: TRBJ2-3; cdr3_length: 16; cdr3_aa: CASSARELASTDTQYF; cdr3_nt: TGTGCCAGCAGCGCCCGGGAGCTTGCTAGCACAGATACGCAGTATTTT
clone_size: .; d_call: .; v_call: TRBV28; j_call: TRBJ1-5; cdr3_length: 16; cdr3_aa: CASSRRGLNPNQPQHF; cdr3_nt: TGTGCCAGCAGCCGCCGGGGCCTTAACCCCAATCAGCCCCAGCATTTT
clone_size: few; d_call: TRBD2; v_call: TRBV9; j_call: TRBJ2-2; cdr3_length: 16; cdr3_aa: CASSVGGTRGTGELFF; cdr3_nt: TGTGCCAGCAGCGTAGGTGGGACTAGGGGGACCGGGGAGCTGTTTTTT
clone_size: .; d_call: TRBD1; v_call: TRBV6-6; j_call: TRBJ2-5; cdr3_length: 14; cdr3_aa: CASSYRDREETQYF; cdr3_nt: TGTGCCAGCAGTTACCGGGACAGGGAAGAGACCCAGTACTTC
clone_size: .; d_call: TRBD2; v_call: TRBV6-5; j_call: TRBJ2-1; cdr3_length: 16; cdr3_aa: CASSSLAISSYNEQFF; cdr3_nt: TGTGCCAGCAGTTCACTAGCGATCAGCTCCTACAATGAGCAGTTCTTC
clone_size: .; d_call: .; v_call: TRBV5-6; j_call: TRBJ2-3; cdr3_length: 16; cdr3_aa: CASSSSTGARTDTQYF; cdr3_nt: TGTGCCAGCAGCTCCTCGACGGGAGCACGGACAGATACGCAGTATTTT
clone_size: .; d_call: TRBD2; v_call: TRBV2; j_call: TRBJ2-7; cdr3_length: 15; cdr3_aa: CASSEIASGRAEQYF; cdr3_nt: TGTGCCAGCAGTGAGATCGCTAGCGGGAGAGCCGAGCAGTACTTC
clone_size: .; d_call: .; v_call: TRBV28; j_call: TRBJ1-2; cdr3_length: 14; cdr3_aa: CASTFGTSNYGYTF; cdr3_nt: TGTGCCAGCACCTTCGGGACATCTAACTATGGCTACACCTTC
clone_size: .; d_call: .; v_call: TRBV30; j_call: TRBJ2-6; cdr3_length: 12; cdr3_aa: CAWKSGANVLTF; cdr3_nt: TGTGCCTGGAAATCTGGGGCCAACGTCCTGACTTTC
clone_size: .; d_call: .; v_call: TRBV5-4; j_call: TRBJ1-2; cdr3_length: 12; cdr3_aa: CASSLAGNGYTF; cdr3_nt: TGTGCCAGCAGCTTGGCGGGGAATGGCTACACCTTC
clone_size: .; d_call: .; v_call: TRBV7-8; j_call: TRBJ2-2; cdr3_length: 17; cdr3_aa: CASSLMGASANTGELFF; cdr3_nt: TGTGCCAGCAGCTTAATGGGCGCTAGCGCGAACACCGGGGAGCTGTTTTTT
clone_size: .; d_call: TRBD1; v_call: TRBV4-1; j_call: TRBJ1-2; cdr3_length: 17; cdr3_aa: CASSQVPGQGSYYGYTF; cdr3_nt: TGCGCCAGCAGCCAAGTCCCGGGACAGGGATCCTACTATGGCTACACCTTC
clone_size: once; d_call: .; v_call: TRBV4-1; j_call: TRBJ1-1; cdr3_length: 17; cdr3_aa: CASSRRGAGRSDTEAFF; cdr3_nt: TGCGCCAGCAGCCGAAGAGGTGCAGGCCGGTCGGACACTGAAGCTTTCTTT
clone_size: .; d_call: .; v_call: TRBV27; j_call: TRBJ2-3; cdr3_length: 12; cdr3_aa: CASRRRTDTQYF; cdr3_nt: TGTGCCAGCCGACGGCGCACAGATACGCAGTATTTT
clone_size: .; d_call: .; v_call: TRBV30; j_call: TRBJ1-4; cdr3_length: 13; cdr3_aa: CAWGRGAGEKLFF; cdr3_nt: TGTGCCTGGGGCCGTGGGGCTGGTGAAAAACTGTTTTTT
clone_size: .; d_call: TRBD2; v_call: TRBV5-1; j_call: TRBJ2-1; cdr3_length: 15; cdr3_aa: CASRPRTSSYNEQFF; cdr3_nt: TGCGCCAGCAGACCCAGGACTAGCTCCTACAATGAGCAGTTCTTC
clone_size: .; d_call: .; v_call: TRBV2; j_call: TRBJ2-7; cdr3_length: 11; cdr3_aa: CASSLSYEQYF; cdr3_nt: TGTGCCAGCAGCCTCTCCTACGAGCAGTACTTC
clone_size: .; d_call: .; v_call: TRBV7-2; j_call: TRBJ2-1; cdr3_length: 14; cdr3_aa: CASSSIRLQNEQFF; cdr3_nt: TGTGCCAGCAGCTCCATAAGACTGCAAAATGAGCAGTTCTTC
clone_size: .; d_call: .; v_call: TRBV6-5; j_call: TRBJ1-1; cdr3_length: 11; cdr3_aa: CASSFDTEAFF; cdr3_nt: TGTGCCAGCAGCTTTGACACTGAAGCTTTCTTT
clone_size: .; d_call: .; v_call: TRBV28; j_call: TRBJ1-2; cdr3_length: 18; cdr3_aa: CASSSPRLPGGIHYGYTF; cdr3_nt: TGTGCCAGCAGCTCCCCCCGCCTCCCCGGGGGCATTCACTATGGCTACACCTTC
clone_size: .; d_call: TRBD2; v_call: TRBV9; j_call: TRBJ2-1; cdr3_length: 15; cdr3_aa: CASTALVAGYNEQFF; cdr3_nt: TGTGCCAGCACCGCCCTGGTAGCGGGATACAATGAGCAGTTCTTC
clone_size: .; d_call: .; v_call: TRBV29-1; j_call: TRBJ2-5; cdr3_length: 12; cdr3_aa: CSVEAARETQYF; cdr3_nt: TGCAGCGTTGAGGCGGCGAGAGAGACCCAGTACTTC
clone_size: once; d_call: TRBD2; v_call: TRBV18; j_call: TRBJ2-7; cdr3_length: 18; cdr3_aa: CASSQNEHGTSGSYEQYF; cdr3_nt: TGTGCCAGCTCACAAAACGAACACGGGACTAGCGGTTCATACGAGCAGTACTTC
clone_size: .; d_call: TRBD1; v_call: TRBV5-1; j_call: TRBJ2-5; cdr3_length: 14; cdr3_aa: CASRDDRGGETQYF; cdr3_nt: TGCGCCAGCAGGGATGACAGGGGAGGCGAGACCCAGTACTTC
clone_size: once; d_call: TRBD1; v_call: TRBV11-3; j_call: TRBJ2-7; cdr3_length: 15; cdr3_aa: CASSVRTGSSYEQYF; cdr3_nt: TGTGCCAGCAGCGTAAGGACAGGGAGCTCCTACGAGCAGTACTTC
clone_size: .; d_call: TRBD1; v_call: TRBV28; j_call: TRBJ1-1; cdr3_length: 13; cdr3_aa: CASDGQGVTEAFF; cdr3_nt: TGTGCCAGTGATGGACAGGGAGTGACTGAAGCTTTCTTT
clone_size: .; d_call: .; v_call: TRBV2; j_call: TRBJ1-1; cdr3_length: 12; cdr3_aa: CATKERGTEAFF; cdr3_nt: TGTGCCACCAAGGAGCGAGGTACTGAAGCTTTCTTT
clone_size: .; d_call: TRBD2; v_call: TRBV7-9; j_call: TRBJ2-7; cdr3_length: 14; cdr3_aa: CASSSTSGSYEQYF; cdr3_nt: TGTGCCAGCAGCTCGACTAGCGGTTCCTACGAGCAGTACTTC
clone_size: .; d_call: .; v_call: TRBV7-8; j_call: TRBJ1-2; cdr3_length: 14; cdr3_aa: CASSLGSGTLGYTF; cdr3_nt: TGTGCCAGCAGCTTAGGCTCCGGGACCCTTGGCTACACCTTC
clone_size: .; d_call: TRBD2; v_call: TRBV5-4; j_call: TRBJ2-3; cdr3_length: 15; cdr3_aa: CASTPGTSGTDTQYF; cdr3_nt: TGTGCCAGCACCCCCGGGACTAGCGGGACAGATACGCAGTATTTT
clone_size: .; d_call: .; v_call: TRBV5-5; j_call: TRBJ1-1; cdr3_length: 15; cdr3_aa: CASSPPPGSNTEAFF; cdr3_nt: TGTGCCAGCAGCCCCCCTCCGGGATCGAACACTGAAGCTTTCTTT
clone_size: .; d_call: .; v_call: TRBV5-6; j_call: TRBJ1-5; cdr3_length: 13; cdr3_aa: CASSSGADQPQHF; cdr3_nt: TGTGCCAGCAGCTCCGGGGCCGATCAGCCCCAGCATTTT
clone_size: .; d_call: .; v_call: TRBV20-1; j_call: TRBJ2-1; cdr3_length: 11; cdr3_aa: CSGQRANEQFF; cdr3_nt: TGCAGTGGACAGCGGGCTAATGAGCAGTTCTTC
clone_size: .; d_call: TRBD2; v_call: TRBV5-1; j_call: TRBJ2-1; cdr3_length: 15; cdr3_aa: CASSSTSGFYNEQFF; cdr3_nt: TGCGCCAGCAGCTCGACTAGCGGGTTCTACAATGAGCAGTTCTTC
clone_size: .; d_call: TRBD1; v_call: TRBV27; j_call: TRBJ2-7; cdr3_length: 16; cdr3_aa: CASSGYGTGTTQVQYF; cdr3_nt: TGTGCCAGCAGTGGGTACGGGACAGGGACCACCCAGGTGCAGTACTTC